The sequence of this T cell receptor beta chain was determined in a study of T cell repertoires in cytomegalovirus infection. Looking at the study overall: It was the public TCR beta signatures that indicated both CMV infection and matching HLA type. Study-level points and caveats: HLA-C-restricted CMV clonotypes gave the most frequent clonotype in two of eight donors. Cumulated frequencies of public TCR beta families served to identify carriers of CMV plus the relevant HLA.

V was trimmed by 7 bases and J by 7 bases, leaving 5 bases between them. Per the germline V gene, CDR1 is MDHEN and CDR2 is SYDVKM. This CDR3 spans 11 amino acids. This clonotype has only a few counts. The target antigen is unknown. TCRdb reprocessed the reads with MiXCR, giving one entry per CDR3 protein. The sample comprises 350,000 to 500,000 distinct CDR3 sequences, about 33% of which are singletons, and roughly 13% rests with the top ten. Sequencing was performed on PBMCs. This clonotype was sampled from a human donor in good health (CMV status not recorded). Some clones in this sample may be carry-over from other donors' samples. The chain employs TRBV28 and TRBJ1-6, with D uncertain. The CDR3 region is CASTQNSPLHF. CDR3 nucleotides: TGTGCCAGCACACAAAATTCACCCCTCCACTTT.